Following are 22 T cell receptor beta chains from one sample sequenced in a study of blood T cell repertoires in COVID-19. The method was immunoSEQ multiplex PCR; TCRdb's version includes in-frame clones alone and lacks a portion of them. Of 210,000 or so clones listed, more than 70% are singletons. Sequenced sample: PBMCs or T cells enriched from blood (not recorded which). The origin of the receptors is a woman in her 40s with acute COVID-19.

This clone has just a few counts. This chain uses TRBV13 with TRBJ2-3, with 10 bases aligning to TRBD2. Germline CDR1 is PRHDT and CDR2 is FYEKMQ (reference sequence). This CDR3 is 14 amino acids long. Unmatched junction bases numbered 2, after V lost 6 bases and J lost 2 bases. The CDR3 coding sequence is TGTGCCAGCAGAACTAGCGGGGACACAGATACGCAGTATTTT. Translating it yields CASRTSGDTDTQYF.

The rearrangement uses TRBV4-1 and TRBJ1-5; 9 nucleotides line up with TRBD1. The V segment lost 3 bases and the J segment 7 bases; nucleotides outside the gene matches: 16. The CDR3 totals 18 residues. In germline, CDR1 is MGHRA, CDR2 YSYEKL. CDR3 nucleotide sequence: TGCGCCAGCAGCCAGCAAAGAGATCCGGGACAGGGACGGCAGCCCCAGCATTTT. Translated, it gives CASSQQRDPGQGRQPQHF.

The table lists this clone with a count of one. V gene TRBV5-1 combines with J gene TRBJ1-3; TRBD1 matches 8 bases. Per germline, CDR1 SGHRS and CDR2 YFSETQ. The CDR3 covers 16 residues. Trimming cost V 4 bases and J 0 bases; bases outside gene matches: 6. CDR3 sequence: CASSTGQASSGNTIYF. The CDR3, as DNA: TGCGCCAGCAGCACGGGACAGGCTAGCTCTGGAAACACCATATATTTT.

This clone has only a few counts. The chain links TRBV19 to TRBJ2-5; 11 positions match TRBD2. The CDR3 is made up of 16 amino acids. Trimming took 6 bases from V and 5 from J; bases not matched to a gene: 11. Germline assignment: CDR1 LNHDA and CDR2 SQIVND (reference sequence). DNA of the CDR3: TGTGCCAGTAGACTAGCGGGAGTTGGAGCCGCGGAGACCCAGTACTTC. Its translation: CASRLAGVGAAETQYF.

Written as DNA, the CDR3 is TGTGCCAGCAGCTTTTTTACCGGAGGCGCTGAAGCTTTCTTT. It is translated as CASSFFTGGAEAFF. The chain is built from TRBV7-9 and TRBJ1-1; D is undetermined. This CDR3 has 14 amino acids. With 3 bases removed from V and 6 bases from J, the gap between germline ends came to 14 bases. CDR1 and CDR2 (germline): SEHNR, FQNEAQ (reference sequence).

This rearrangement joins TRBV7-8 to TRBJ1-3; TRBD1 matches 11 bases. V dropped 5 bases and J dropped 4; count of bases not matched to a gene: 10. Germline CDR1 SGHVS, CDR2 FQNEAQ. CDR3 size: 17 residues. In DNA form, the CDR3 reads TGTGCCAGCAGCCCCGGGGACAGGGGGAGGCTCGGAAACACCATATATTTT. Amino acids: CASSPGDRGRLGNTIYF.

This clone has just a few counts. The rearrangement links TRBV7-2 to TRBJ1-3; D unresolved. There are 16 residues in the CDR3. Germline loops: CDR1 SGHTA, CDR2 FQGNSA. V dropped 1 base and J dropped 4 bases, with 14 bases sitting between them. The CDR3 DNA is TGTGCCAGCAGCTTAGGGGCTGGAGGGAACGGAAACACCATATATTTT. Amino acids: CASSLGAGGNGNTIYF. Full variable domain (rest looked up from reference TRBV7-2 and TRBJ1-3): GAGVSQSPSNKVTEKGKDVELRCDPISGHTALYWYRQSLGQGLEFLIYFQGNSAPDKSGLPSDRFSAERTGGSVSTLTIQRTQQEDSAVYLCASSLGAGGNGNTIYFGEGSWLTVV.

The chain joins TRBV7-2 to TRBJ1-5, with D possibly matching TRBD1 (5 bases). Germline V gene lookup returns CDR1 SGHTA and CDR2 FQGNSA. There are 14 residues in the CDR3. With 4 bases removed from V and 2 bases from J, the gap between germline ends came to 9 bases. For the CDR3, the DNA is TGTGCCAGCAGCTCTACAGGAGGCAATCAGCCCCAGCATTTT. Amino acid sequence: CASSSTGGNQPQHF.

The gene calls are TRBV6-1 and TRBJ2-5, with D perhaps TRBD2 (6 bases). Germline V CDR1 and CDR2: MNHNS, SASEGT. V dropped 2 bases and J dropped 5 bases, with 12 bases sitting between them. The CDR3 sequence is 14 residues long. This chain's CDR3 is CASSESGPSETQYF. In nucleotides, the CDR3 is TGTGCCAGCAGTGAAAGCGGGCCATCGGAGACCCAGTACTTC.

This chain links TRBV5-1 with TRBJ1-5; no reliable D call. Trimming stripped 2 bases from V and 5 bases from J, with 8 bases between. Germline assignment: CDR1 SGHRS and CDR2 YFSETQ. The length of the CDR3 is 13 residues. CDR3 sequence reads: CASSLDVDQPQHF. In DNA, the CDR3 is TGCGCCAGCAGCTTAGATGTAGATCAGCCCCAGCATTTT. Variable domain in full (rest from reference TRBV5-1 and TRBJ1-5): KAGVTQTPRYLIKTRGQQVTLSCSPISGHRSVSWYQQTPGQGLQFLFEYFSETQRNKGNFPGRFSGRQFSNSRSEMNVSTLELGDSALYLCASSLDVDQPQHFGDGTRLSIL.

The rearrangement joins TRBV19 to TRBJ2-7; TRBD1 agrees at 8 bases. Trimming cost V 4 bases and J 7 bases; bases outside gene matches: 6. CDR3 length: 13 amino acids. Per germline, CDR1 LNHDA and CDR2 SQIVND (reference sequence). CDR3 loop: CASSKGTGPEQYF. DNA of the CDR3: TGTGCCAGTAGTAAAGGGACAGGACCGGAGCAGTACTTC.

The V call is TRBV19, the J call TRBJ1-5; D is undetermined. This CDR3 comprises 13 residues. V was clipped by 3 bases and J by 5 bases, with 8 bases between them. Germline CDR1 reads LNHDA; CDR2 reads SQIVND (reference sequence). The CDR3 loop reads CASSMRGYQPQHF. The CDR3 DNA sequence: TGTGCCAGTAGTATGCGGGGTTATCAGCCCCAGCATTTT. Full variable domain (rest looked up from reference TRBV19 and TRBJ1-5): DGGITQSPKYLFRKEGQNVTLSCEQNLNHDAMYWYRQDPGQGLRLIYYSQIVNDFQKGDIAEGYSVSREKKESFPLTVTSAQKNPTAFYLCASSMRGYQPQHFGDGTRLSIL.

This rearrangement joins TRBV28 to TRBJ2-7, with 7 positions matching TRBD2. The length of the CDR3 is 15 residues. The V and J ends lost 7 bases and 0 bases, in that order; junction bases with no gene match: 9. CDR1 and CDR2 from the germline V gene are MDHEN and SYDVKM. CDR3 nucleotides: TGTGCCAGCACCTTTTGGGGGGGAAGCTCCTACGAGCAGTACTTC. It translates to CASTFWGGSSYEQYF.

The gene calls are TRBV6-5 and TRBJ1-2, with 7 bases that match TRBD1. CDR3 length equals 14 residues. Germline assignment: CDR1 MNHEY and CDR2 SVGAGI. V was clipped by 6 bases and J by 3 bases; unmatched bases: 7. The CDR3 nucleotides read TGTGCCAGCAGCCTACAGGGGACGGACTATGGCTACACCTTC. It codes for CASSLQGTDYGYTF.

The J gene is TRBJ2-7, the V gene TRBV14; weak D call: TRBD1 (5 bases). Per germline, CDR1 SGHDN and CDR2 FVKESK. The CDR3 runs to 13 residues. Trimming shortened V by 4 bases and J by 4 bases, and 11 bases separated the two germline ends. CDR3 sequence: CASSPTEIYEQYF. The CDR3 DNA is TGTGCCAGCAGCCCGACAGAAATATACGAGCAGTACTTC.

The rearrangement uses TRBV5-1 and TRBJ2-3; 14 nucleotides match TRBD2. J was trimmed by 4 bases and V by 4 bases; bases with no gene match: 8. The CDR3 runs 17 residues. The germline V gene encodes CDR1 SGHRS and CDR2 YFSETQ. The CDR3 coding sequence is TGCGCCAGCAGCGCCGGGACTAGCGGGAGTCTCGCAGATACGCAGTATTTT. Encoded protein: CASSAGTSGSLADTQYF.

This clone occurred once. This sequence joins TRBV12-3 or TRBV12-4 and TRBJ1-2; possibly TRBD1 for D (6 bases). The CDR3 is 13 residues long. Trimming cost V 3 bases and J 4 bases, with 9 bases left between them. The CDR3 loop is CASSLDSIYGYTF. Here the CDR3 DNA reads TGTGCCAGCAGTTTGGACAGCATCTATGGCTACACCTTC.

This clone was observed a handful of times. The rearrangement links TRBV28 to TRBJ1-5; D not resolved. V lost 5 bases to trimming and J lost 7 bases, with 9 bases between them. This CDR3 has 12 amino acids. Germline V lookup: CDR1 MDHEN, CDR2 SYDVKM. The CDR3 is CASSPRSQPQHF. The CDR3 DNA reads as TGTGCCAGCAGTCCTAGGTCCCAGCCCCAGCATTTT.

The chain employs TRBV3-1 (or the pseudogene TRBV3-2) and TRBJ1-1; tentatively, D is TRBD1 (5 bases). The V end was cut by 4 bases, the J end by 4 bases, with 19 bases between. The CDR3 is made up of 16 amino acids. Germline CDR1 and CDR2: LGHDT and YNNKEL (reference sequence). For the CDR3, the DNA is TGTGCCAGCAGCCCGACGTTCGGGGGGTCGGGCACTGAAGCTTTCTTT. Residues: CASSPTFGGSGTEAFF.

CDR3 loop: CASSPGTEQETQYF. The DNA of the CDR3 is TGTGCCAGCTCACCGGGGACAGAACAAGAGACCCAGTACTTC. This sequence joins TRBV18 and TRBJ2-5; 7 bases line up with TRBD1. The CDR3 runs 14 residues. Trimming at V came to 3 bases and at J to 2 bases, leaving 3 bases not matched to a gene. Germline CDR1 and CDR2: KGHSH and LQKENI.

The chain employs TRBV6-2 or TRBV6-3 and TRBJ1-2; 7 bases map to TRBD1. This CDR3 has 14 residues. CDR1 and CDR2 (germline): MNHEY, SVGEGT. The trim removed 2 bases at V and 6 bases at J, leaving 6 bases unmatched. CDR3 amino acids: CASSYRGQVHGYTF. The CDR3 DNA is TGTGCCAGCAGTTACAGAGGACAGGTCCATGGCTACACCTTC.

The rearrangement joins TRBV7-2 to TRBJ2-7; the match to TRBD2 covers 9 bases. The CDR3 runs 14 residues. Trimming cost V 3 bases and J 3 bases; bases outside gene matches: 3. CDR1 is SGHTA and CDR2 is FQGNSA in the germline V gene. CDR3 coding DNA: TGTGCCAGCAGCTTTAGCGGGAGTGACTACGAGCAGTACTTC. It specifies CASSFSGSDYEQYF.